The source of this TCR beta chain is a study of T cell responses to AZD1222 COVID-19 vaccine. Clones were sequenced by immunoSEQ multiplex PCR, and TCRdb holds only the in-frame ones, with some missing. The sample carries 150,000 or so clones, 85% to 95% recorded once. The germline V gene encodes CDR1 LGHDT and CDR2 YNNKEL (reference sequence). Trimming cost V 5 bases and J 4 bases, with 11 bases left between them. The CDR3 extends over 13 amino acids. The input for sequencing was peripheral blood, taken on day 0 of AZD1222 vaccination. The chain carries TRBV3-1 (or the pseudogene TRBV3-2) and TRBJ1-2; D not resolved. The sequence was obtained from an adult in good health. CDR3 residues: CASSGRASYGYTF. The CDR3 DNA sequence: TGTGCCAGCAGCGGACGGGCCTCCTATGGCTACACCTTC.